Below, one TCR beta chain is given with its context. Its antigen specificity is not known. Base qualities are missing; no much larger clone stands one base away. This sample is part of a study of cytomegalovirus exposure and HLA in healthy donors (dated by TCRdb to about 2017). A note on the overall study: According to an earlier analysis of a few hundred of the donors, about 179 million T cells yielded 117 million unique TCR beta sequences and roughly 280 Gb of sequence data. Roughly 310 gigabases of sequencing data and around 87 million unique TCR sequences were included in an early release covering 500 to 750 HLA-typed donors. The study used immunosequencing to profile the T cell repertoires of more than 650 subjects and linked those repertoires to cytomegalovirus serostatus. The study was designed to test whether signatures of past pathogen exposure could be identified by cataloging public T cell receptors. Rather than using new phenotypic data, the later analysis identified candidate immune exposures from TCR beta sequences and from how often those sequences occurred across donors. A later genetic analysis used genome-wide SNP genotypes for 398 of the 666 donors, treating that subset as a discovery cohort. To predict cytomegalovirus infection status, the study combined high-throughput TCR immunosequencing, statistical association of individual TCRs with disease status, and machine learning. An earlier analysis of several hundred of the donors used high-throughput TCR beta sequencing to judge whether each TCR beta V gene segment behaved as functional or pseudogenic. The genetic ancestry cluster associated with self-reported Caucasian donors included about 81% of the 398 genotyped donors. Across some 400 genotyped donors of the cohort, an average of roughly 200,000 unique TCR beta nucleotide sequences per donor were sequenced, and roughly 20% of those sequences were non-productive. The number of typed donors differed by locus: about 620-630 for A, B, C, DRB1 and DQB1; approximately 530 for DQA1; 606 for DPA1; and 400 to 480 for DPB1. A later analysis re-examined previously published TCR beta repertoires from roughly 720 donors and added high-resolution HLA genotyping to investigate patterns of TCR occurrence. Roughly 5 DR-DQ haplotypes were handled as single units for association and clustering, since linkage in the cohort was strong. Along with the approximately 650-subject first cohort, a separate validation cohort of 120 different subjects was used. HLA typing covered class I and class II loci at four-digit resolution. Every discovery cohort repertoire had been produced on one sequencing platform. Alongside the repertoire data, information on donor age, sex, ethnicity and CMV serostatus was compiled.

The cohort comprised fewer than 700 healthy bone marrow donors. Cohort members were all nominally healthy when sampled, although unrecorded immune exposures were likely present. The donor tested CMV seropositive, placing the donor among the 289 seropositive members of the cohort. A peripheral blood sample was provided by each donor, and peripheral blood mononuclear cells were used for TCR beta sequencing. Genomic DNA extraction from the blood cell samples was performed with the Qiagen DNeasy Blood Extraction Kit. The library came from the immunoSEQ multiplex PCR assay. For the multiplex PCR, a mixture combining 60 forward primers for TCR Vbeta segments and 13 reverse primers for TCR Jbeta segments was used. The CDR3 region of rearranged TCR beta genes was amplified from genomic DNA by a multiplex PCR assay. On the Illumina HiSeq System, the amplified TCR beta libraries were sequenced as 87-base-pair reads. From the authors' description of their analysis: A later analysis tallied 80 million to 95 million unique TCR beta chains across the 660 or so repertoires, and about 12 million of those chains were shared by two or more donors. A nearest-neighbor algorithm error-corrected the raw reads and collapsed the reads into unique sequences, merging closely related sequences to remove PCR and sequencing errors. Alignment of CDR3 sequences to IMGT reference sequences was used to assign V, D and J gene segments. For a sequence to be retained, a match of at least six nucleotides was required to both a V gene segment and a J gene segment. A rearrangement was called productive if the CDR3 had no stop codons and remained in frame with V and J, and every other rearrangement was called non-productive. CDR3 was defined according to IMGT convention as the region running from the second conserved V-encoded cysteine to the conserved J-encoded phenylalanine. Sequences without an unambiguous match to a single V gene segment were excluded from the earlier analysis of about 600 of the donors. In an earlier analysis of more than 500 of the donors, a V segment was called functional when productive rearrangements were above 56.7%, and segregating when the standard deviation between donors exceeded 5%. A statistical classification framework was developed to diagnose cytomegalovirus status using the catalog of TCR beta chain sequences. V and J gene assignment, in a later analysis, came from comparing TCR nucleotide sequences with IMGT/GENE-DB human TR gene sequences. A later analysis assigned CDR3 sequences and most-parsimonious VDJ recombination scenarios with the TCRdist pipeline. A later analysis defined each TCR beta chain by its CDR3 amino acid sequence plus V-gene family, and excluded reads lacking a unique V-gene family. To address suspected cross-contamination and a sequencing artifact, a later analysis removed roughly 580 highly shared, low-generation-probability nucleotide sequences. In a later analysis, a clonal expansion index for each public chain was calculated from normalized within-repertoire ranks of inferred template counts. In a later analysis, generation probabilities were computed with a VDJ recombination model fitted to out-of-frame rearrangements, and the resulting probabilities were checked against IGoR. In a later analysis, hypergeometric tests were used to score TCR-TCR, TCR-HLA and TCR-CMV co-occurrence, with a repertoire-size bias correction applied to TCR pairs. To estimate false discovery rates, a later analysis permuted the HLA or CMV assignments 20 times. In a later analysis, co-occurring TCRs were grouped with DBSCAN, and TCRdist sequence similarity was added when clustering was performed within HLA-allele-positive subsets. Repertoires with fewer than 30,000 or more than 120,000 public chains were left out of co-occurrence clustering, as were a handful of repertoires with anomalous nucleotide sharing. TCRdb provides this immuneACCESS table in a form limited to in-frame rearrangements. Some clones are lacking; in checked studies, under half of them reflect an unresolved V gene, and why the rest are absent is not known. V, J and clone size reflect that table, while D and trimming were determined from the DNA. The sample profile shows about 130,000 clones; around 70% of them were found once. Around 6.6% of the sample is taken by the ten largest.

Between the V and J ends, shortened by 0 bases and 7 bases respectively, the junction contains 16 bases. In the germline V gene (reference sequence), CDR1 corresponds to SGHNT and CDR2 to YYREEE. From cysteine to phenylalanine, the CDR3 is 15 amino acids long. The entry retains the CDR3 DNA only, 45 bases that are in frame from base 1. What the work shows at the level of the full study, not this receptor alone: Strong co-occurrence of HLA alleles, especially DR and DQ, made assigning TCR associations to individual alleles difficult. It was suggested by the authors that the approach could potentially be generalized to other disease states and immunological phenotypes. A total of 150 or so TCR beta chains were listed by the study as associated with cytomegalovirus. Most TCR sequences were observed very rarely across donors, whereas some public TCRs were present in many individuals. In a later analysis, TCR association rates were found to vary across HLA loci, with the most associated TCRs seen for DRB1 alleles and the fewest for HLA-C alleles. A later analysis found that most CMV-associated TCR beta chains appeared HLA-restricted, with HLA associations seemingly driven largely by CMV exposure. Linkage disequilibrium might explain the correlated functional status among segregating V segments, but an unknown experimental factor could not be excluded. A further reported finding was that TCR beta sequences accurately predicted the HLA-A and HLA-B alleles for most subjects in the first cohort. Roughly uniform sequencing depth across donors was assumed in presence/absence analyses, although this assumption may not hold. The sequencing pipeline was judged likely to have produced a cluster of highly shared sequence variants as a technical artifact. V-gene and J-gene trimming of TCR beta chains was associated with a missense DCLRE1C variant in a later genetic analysis, and the association was replicated in an independent cohort. Some IMGT-functional V segments, including TRBV6-2 and TRBV6-3, could not be distinguished by the 87-base-pair reads and were therefore excluded. A later analysis associated about 17,000 TCR beta sequences with specific HLA alleles at a false discovery rate of 0.05. A few of the identified cytomegalovirus-associated TCR beta chains were confirmed in vitro to be specific for cytomegalovirus antigens. The classifier was reported to diagnose cytomegalovirus status with high specificity and sensitivity in both the original and validation cohorts. For the cohort, immune exposure information was limited to CMV serostatus. According to a later genetic analysis, donors in an Asian-associated ancestry cluster had fewer N-insertions in productive TCRs than the approximately 670-donor mean. According to a later analysis, parvovirus B19, influenza, CMV and Epstein-Barr virus appeared linked to several top co-occurrence clusters. The earlier analysis of 587 of the donors excluded roughly 17 rarely observed V segments, including chromosome 9 orphons, because counts were too low. The cohort was sequenced for TCR beta chains only, and without alpha or paired-chain data the features that could be detected were limited. An earlier analysis of approximately 590 of the donors showed that most TCR beta V segments appeared in productive rearrangements either about 87% or about 30% of the time, which broadly matched IMGT annotations. In a later analysis, HLA-associated TCR beta chains were found to be more clonally expanded and to have lower generation probabilities than equally common non-associated chains. Because HLA typing was unavailable for some donors at each locus, only the typed subset was used in association tests.

The chain couples TRBV5-4 to TRBJ1-1; the D segment could be TRBD1, given 5 matching bases. Sequencing was performed on PBMCs. The source is a man in his forties in good health and CMV-seropositive. The nucleotides are TGTGCCAGCAGCTTGGGGGGACTCCGAGCGGTTGAAGCTTTCTTT. Protein translation: CASSLGGLRAVEAFF.